This T cell receptor (beta chain) was obtained from a study of CD8 T cells in Susac syndrome. Study background: At the time their blood was drawn, patients with Susac syndrome were either therapy-naive, on corticosteroids (with some of them also receiving intravenous immunoglobulin), or on intravenous immunoglobulin alone.

V was shortened by 0 bases and J by 8 bases, with 5 bases between the two germline ends. This CDR3 comprises 11 residues. The V gene's germline CDR1 is SGHAT and CDR2 FQNNGV. An amount of RNA that ranged from roughly 0.5 to 1 ug was reverse transcribed with random hexamers. From the immunoSEQ multiplex PCR reads, TCRdb called clonotypes with MiXCR, one entry per CDR3 protein. The profile covers 130,000 to 150,000 distinct CDR3 sequences, with nearly 97% appearing a single time and 0.065% to 0.1% taken by the ten largest. TCR beta sequencing covered blood CD8+ and CD4+ T cells. The TCR comes from a human donor with Susac syndrome. J is TRBJ2-7 and V is TRBV11-2; D unresolved. The sequenced sample consisted of CD4+ T cells from PBMCs. In DNA, the CDR3 is TGTGCCAGCAGCTTAGACTTACAGCAGTACTTC. This encodes CASSLDLQQYF.